The following is a TCR beta chain sequence with its context. The repertoire was sequenced with immunoSEQ multiplex PCR; TCRdb's copy has only in-frame clones and lacks some. The table lists about 97,000 clones, 85% of them singletons. The data stem from a study of blood T cell repertoires in COVID-19. The CDR3 has 18 amino acids. The V gene lost 6 bases and the J gene lost 0 bases, with 18 bases spanning the gap. Germline CDR1 and CDR2: SGHTA and FQGNSA. This clonotype originated in a woman aged 65 to 85 with active or convalescent COVID-19. Sequencing used peripheral blood. V gene TRBV7-2 combines with J gene TRBJ1-6; D is undetermined. The CDR3 sequence is CASSSKAGLFSYNSPLHF. DNA of the CDR3: TGTGCCAGCAGTTCCAAGGCAGGCCTCTTCTCCTATAATTCACCCCTCCACTTT. Based on the CDR3 plus reference TRBV7-2 and TRBJ1-6, the full variable domain is GAGVSQSPSNKVTEKGKDVELRCDPISGHTALYWYRQSLGQGLEFLIYFQGNSAPDKSGLPSDRFSAERTGGSVSTLTIQRTQQEDSAVYLCASSSKAGLFSYNSPLHFGNGTRLTVT.